The 21 T cell receptor beta chains below come from one sample, sequenced in a study of blood T cell repertoires in COVID-19. The method was immunoSEQ multiplex PCR; TCRdb's version includes in-frame clones alone and lacks a portion of them. The table has about 400,000 clones, about 90% seen once; the top ten hold 1.5% to 2%. Source material: PBMCs or T cells enriched from blood (not recorded which). These receptors were collected from a young woman who had recovered from COVID-19.

This chain connects TRBV10-1 to TRBJ1-3; 7 bases agree with TRBD1. V was clipped by 0 bases and J by 4 bases; unmatched bases: 6. The CDR3 extends over 16 amino acids. Germline values: CDR1 WNHNN, CDR2 SYGVQD (reference sequence). CDR3 in amino acids: CASSESPADRGNTIYF. The CDR3, as DNA: TGCGCCAGCAGTGAGTCCCCTGCGGACAGGGGAAACACCATATATTTT.

This chain connects TRBV4-3 to TRBJ1-1, with D unresolved. This CDR3 has 15 residues. The germline CDR1 and CDR2 sequences are LGHNA and YSLEER. V was clipped by 5 bases and J by 0 bases, with 13 bases between them. CDR3 sequence reads: CASSDGGNMNTEAFF. CDR3 in DNA: TGCGCCAGCAGCGACGGAGGGAATATGAACACTGAAGCTTTCTTT.

The chain is built from TRBV4-1 and TRBJ2-3; 9 bases fit TRBD2. Germline-derived CDR1 and CDR2 are MGHRA and YSYEKL. The CDR3 runs to 18 residues. V lost 0 bases to trimming and J lost 4 bases; unmatched junction nucleotides: 11. CDR3 in DNA: TGCGCCAGCAGCCAAGATCCTCCGCTAGCGGGGTGGGCAGATACGCAGTATTTT. As protein: CASSQDPPLAGWADTQYF.

The rearrangement links TRBV5-4 to TRBJ2-1; 7 nucleotides agree with TRBD2. The CDR3 loop spans 13 amino acids. Germline CDR1 reads SGHNT; CDR2 reads YYREEE (reference sequence). V was clipped by 6 bases and J by 7 bases; unmatched bases: 7. The DNA for the CDR3 is TGTGCCAGCACCACCGGGGGGAAAAATGAGCAGTTCTTC. Translation gives CASTTGGKNEQFF.

This chain joins TRBV6-2 or TRBV6-3 and TRBJ2-5; 8 bases line up with TRBD2. The J segment lost 2 bases and the V segment lost 4 bases, leaving 15 bases of the junction unmatched. In germline, CDR1 is MNHEY, CDR2 SVGEGT. This CDR3 comprises 18 residues. CDR3 loop: CASSLSVGSSGYQETQYF. DNA of the CDR3: TGTGCCAGCAGTTTATCGGTGGGATCTAGCGGGTATCAAGAGACCCAGTACTTC.

V gene TRBV6-5 combines with J gene TRBJ2-7; D may be TRBD1 (5 bases). V shed 5 bases and J shed 2 bases, with 10 bases lying between them. From germline, CDR1 is MNHEY and CDR2 SVGAGI. This CDR3 is built from 13 residues. CDR3 nucleotide sequence: TGTGCCAGCAGTATCGACAGTACCTACGAGCAGTACTTC. This translates into CASSIDSTYEQYF.

This clone appeared many times. This chain links TRBV30 with TRBJ2-1; TRBD2 matches at 9 bases. CDR3 length: 14 amino acids. Trimming took 3 bases from V and 7 from J; bases not matched to a gene: 7. The germline V gene encodes CDR1 GTSNPN and CDR2 SVGIG (reference sequence). The CDR3 sequence is CAWRGAGGDNEQFF. The CDR3 DNA is TGTGCCTGGAGAGGAGCGGGGGGAGATAATGAGCAGTTCTTC.

The V gene is TRBV19, the J gene TRBJ2-3; a weak D match, TRBD2 (5 bases). In germline, CDR1 is LNHDA, CDR2 SQIVND (reference sequence). V was cut by 3 bases and J by 1 base, with 8 bases left in between. This CDR3 is 14 amino acids long. CDR3 DNA: TGTGCCAGTAGTATGTACGGGGGCACAGATACGCAGTATTTT. Protein sequence: CASSMYGGTDTQYF.

This sequence joins TRBV19 and TRBJ2-1; TRBD2 agrees at 9 bases. Germline values: CDR1 LNHDA, CDR2 SQIVND (reference sequence). The CDR3 length is 13 residues. V shed 4 bases, J shed 10 bases, and the junction held 5 bases outside the gene matches. The CDR3 loop is CASSSGRAWEQFF. CDR3 DNA: TGTGCCAGTAGTAGCGGGAGGGCCTGGGAGCAGTTCTTC.

This clone was detected once. The chain employs TRBV2 and TRBJ1-1; TRBD1 might be the D (6 bases). The germline gives CDR1 SNHLY, CDR2 FYNNEI. The V and J ends lost 4 bases and 0 bases respectively, with 12 bases between them. This CDR3 has 15 residues. CDR3 sequence: CASSVWSGVNTEAFF. In DNA, the CDR3 is TGTGCCAGCAGTGTTTGGTCAGGGGTGAACACTGAAGCTTTCTTT.

This chain uses TRBV29-1 with TRBJ1-4; no definite D call. CDR1 SQVTM and CDR2 ANQGSEA come from the germline V gene. V was trimmed by 5 bases and J by 8 bases, leaving 21 bases between them. This CDR3 comprises 15 residues. The CDR3 DNA follows: TGCAGCGTTCGTCGCAAATCTCGCGGGGAGGAAAAACTGTTTTTT. It is translated as CSVRRKSRGEEKLFF.

V is TRBV4-2 and J is TRBJ2-3; 9 bases align to TRBD2. The CDR3 is 15 amino acids. Looked up from germline, CDR1 is LGHNA and CDR2 is YNFKEQ. J was trimmed by 4 bases and V by 3 bases; bases with no gene match: 5. The CDR3 reads CASSQVAGAADTQYF. For the CDR3, the DNA is TGTGCCAGCAGCCAGGTAGCGGGGGCAGCAGATACGCAGTATTTT.

The V call is TRBV11-2, the J call TRBJ2-2; the match to TRBD2 covers 7 bases. Losses at the gene ends were 3 bases for V and 4 bases for J; bases not matched to a gene: 5. Germline assignment: CDR1 SGHAT and CDR2 FQNNGV. CDR3 size: 15 residues. The CDR3 nucleotides are TGTGCCAGCAGCTTCGGACTAGAATTCACCGGGGAGCTGTTTTTT. Its translation: CASSFGLEFTGELFF.

The V and J genes are TRBV5-1 and TRBJ2-5; 8 bases map to TRBD2. The J segment lost 5 bases and the V segment lost 0 bases, leaving 24 bases of the junction unmatched. The germline V gene encodes CDR1 SGHRS and CDR2 YFSETQ. There are 21 residues in the CDR3. The CDR3 is CASSLDPSSGFHKGSRETQYF. The DNA for the CDR3 is TGCGCCAGCAGCTTGGATCCTTCTAGCGGGTTCCACAAAGGATCCAGGGAGACCCAGTACTTC.

This clone appeared once. This chain uses TRBV30 with TRBJ1-1; D unresolved. Deletions cut 0 bases from V and 1 base from J, with 9 bases between. Looked up from germline, CDR1 is GTSNPN and CDR2 is SVGIG (reference sequence). The CDR3 sequence is 14 residues long. Written as DNA, the CDR3 is TGTGCCTGGAGTGTACCCCCAGGGAACACTGAAGCTTTCTTT. Protein sequence: CAWSVPPGNTEAFF.

The rearrangement links TRBV5-6 to TRBJ1-3; D ambiguous. CDR1 is SGHDT, CDR2 YYEEEE, per germline. The ends were cut back, 1 base at V and 0 bases at J, with 5 bases in the middle. CDR3 length equals 14 residues. The CDR3 region is CASSLTDSGNTIYF. The CDR3 nucleotides are TGTGCCAGCAGCTTGACAGACTCTGGAAACACCATATATTTT. The full variable domain, completed using reference TRBV5-6 and TRBJ1-3, is DAGVTQSPTHLIKTRGQQVTLRCSPKSGHDTVSWYQQALGQGPQFIFQYYEEEERQRGNFPDRFSGHQFPNYSSELNVNALLLGDSALYLCASSLTDSGNTIYFGEGSWLTVV.

This clone has a single count. The chain links TRBV7-2 to TRBJ1-6; 11 bases line up with TRBD1. From germline, CDR1 is SGHTA and CDR2 FQGNSA. The length of the CDR3 is 17 residues. The V and J ends lost 6 bases and 1 base, in that order; junction bases with no gene match: 5. The CDR3 is CASSRTGGVSYNSPLHF. The CDR3, as DNA: TGTGCCAGCAGTCGGACAGGGGGCGTTTCCTATAATTCACCCCTCCACTTT.

The V gene is TRBV7-6, the J gene TRBJ2-3; a possible D gene is TRBD2 (6 bases). The CDR3 has 17 residues. Germline CDR1 is SGHVS and CDR2 is FNYEAQ. V dropped 2 bases and J dropped 0 bases, with 15 bases sitting between them. The CDR3 bases are TGTGCCAGCAGCTTAAGCACGGGGGTCCATAGCACAGATACGCAGTATTTT. Residues: CASSLSTGVHSTDTQYF.

This sequence joins TRBV7-9 and TRBJ1-2; TRBD1 might be the D (6 bases). V shed 8 bases and J shed 6 bases, with 13 bases lying between them. Germline CDR1 and CDR2: SEHNR and FQNEAQ (reference sequence). This CDR3 has 12 residues. CDR3 loop: CASSGGTNGYTF. The CDR3 region has the DNA TGTGCCAGCTCGGGAGGGACAAATGGCTACACCTTC.

This clone was found once. This sequence joins TRBV29-1 and TRBJ2-7, with D tentatively TRBD2 (6 bases). The CDR3 loop spans 12 amino acids. The germline V gene has CDR1 SQVTM and CDR2 ANQGSEA. V lost 5 bases and J 3 bases, leaving 11 bases between the germline ends. DNA of the CDR3: TGCAGCGTTCTGGCGGGGAACTACGAGCAGTACTTC. Protein product: CSVLAGNYEQYF.

This clone has a single count. The V gene is TRBV4-1, the J gene TRBJ1-1; D is unclear. The germline V and J ends were trimmed by 1 base and 0 bases, with 12 bases remaining between them. The CDR3 consists of 16 residues. The germline V gene encodes CDR1 MGHRA and CDR2 YSYEKL. DNA of the CDR3: TGCGCCAGCAGCCAAGGCCAGGCCGTCATGAACACTGAAGCTTTCTTT. Translation gives CASSQGQAVMNTEAFF.